This is a list of T cell receptor beta chains from one sample in a study of CD8 T cells in ankylosing spondylitis. TCRdb re-called the 5' RACE reads through MiXCR, storing one row per CDR3 protein. The sample records roughly 38,000 distinct CDR3 sequences, 16% being singletons. Input material: blood. The receptors were sampled from a male donor with ankylosing spondylitis or in good health (not recorded which). Each CDR3 is given with its conserved first and last residue. Each record gives: J gene, V gene, D gene, clone size, CDR3 DNA, CDR3 protein. The D gene is left open where the match is weak. A row's size may be missing; if present it is once, few, many or a size class.

TRBJ1-2	TRBV28	TRBD1	NA	TGTGCCAGCAGTTTAAGGGACAGAAACTATGGCTACACCTTC	CASSLRDRNYGYTF
TRBJ2-2	TRBV4-3	TRBD1	NA	TGCGCCAGCAGCCAAGTTCGCACAGGGGGAACCGGGGAGCTGTTTTTT	CASSQVRTGGTGELFF
TRBJ1-1	TRBV13	TRBD1	NA	TGTGCCAGCATAGAGGCGACAGGGCCAAAAAGGGACACTGAAGCTTTCTTT	CASIEATGPKRDTEAFF
TRBJ2-7	TRBV20-1	TRBD2	few	TGCAGTGCTATACCGACTAGCGTGAGGGAGCAGTACTTC	CSAIPTSVREQYF
TRBJ2-1	TRBV20-1	TRBD2	few	TGCAGTGCTAGAGCGCTAGCGGGGGTACCCCATGAGCAGTTCTTC	CSARALAGVPHEQFF
TRBJ2-2	TRBV6-5	TRBD1	NA	TGTGCCAGCAGTTACTCGGTCAGGGGGCTAGGGGAGCTGTTTTTT	CASSYSVRGLGELFF
TRBJ1-5	TRBV15	NA	NA	TGTGCCACCAGCAGAGCCCTAAGTAGCAATCAGCCCCAGCATTTT	CATSRALSSNQPQHF
TRBJ2-1	TRBV27	TRBD1	NA	TGTGCCAGCACTGCCGGGACAGGGCCAAACAATGAGCAGTTCTTC	CASTAGTGPNNEQFF
TRBJ2-2	TRBV5-1	TRBD1	few	TGCGCCAGCAGCTTGGAACAGGGGGCGACCGGGGAGCTGTTTTTT	CASSLEQGATGELFF
TRBJ2-5	TRBV7-9	TRBD2	NA	TGTGCCAGCAGCCCCAAGCGGGAGGGACGGTCAGAGACCCAGTACTTC	CASSPKREGRSETQYF
TRBJ2-1	TRBV5-1	TRBD1	few	TGCGCCAGCAGGGATGGACAGGGGGGTCCGAATGAGCAGTTCTTC	CASRDGQGGPNEQFF
TRBJ1-1	TRBV12-3/TRBV12-4	NA	few	TGTGCCAGCAGTTTAGCGAACAGGAACACTGAAGCTTTCTTT	CASSLANRNTEAFF
TRBJ1-5	TRBV2	NA	NA	TGTGCCAGCAGTTTGGACAGAGATCAGCCCCAGCATTTT	CASSLDRDQPQHF
TRBJ2-3	TRBV14	NA	NA	TGTGCCAGCAGCCGGGACATCACAGATACGCAGTATTTT	CASSRDITDTQYF
TRBJ2-2	TRBV7-2	NA	few	TGTGCCAGCAGCTTACCCGGGGGAACGAACACCGGGGAGCTGTTTTTT	CASSLPGGTNTGELFF